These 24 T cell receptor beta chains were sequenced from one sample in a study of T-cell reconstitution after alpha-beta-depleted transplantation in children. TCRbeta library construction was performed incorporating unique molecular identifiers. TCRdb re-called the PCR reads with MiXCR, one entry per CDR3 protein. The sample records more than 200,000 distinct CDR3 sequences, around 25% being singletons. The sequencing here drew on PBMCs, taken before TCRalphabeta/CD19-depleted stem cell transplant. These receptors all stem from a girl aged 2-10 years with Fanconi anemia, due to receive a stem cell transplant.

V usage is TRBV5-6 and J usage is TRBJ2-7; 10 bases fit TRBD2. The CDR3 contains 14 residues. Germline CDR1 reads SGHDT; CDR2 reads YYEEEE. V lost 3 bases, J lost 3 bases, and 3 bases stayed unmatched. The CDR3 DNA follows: TGTGCCAGCAGCTACGGACTAGCGGACTACGAGCAGTACTTC. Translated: CASSYGLADYEQYF.

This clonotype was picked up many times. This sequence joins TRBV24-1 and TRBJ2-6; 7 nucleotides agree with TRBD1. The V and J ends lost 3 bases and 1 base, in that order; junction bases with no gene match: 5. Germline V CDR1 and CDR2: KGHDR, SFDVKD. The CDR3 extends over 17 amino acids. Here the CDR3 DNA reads TGTGCCACCAGTGATCGACAGGGCTTTTCTGGGGCCAACGTCCTGACTTTC. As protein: CATSDRQGFSGANVLTF.

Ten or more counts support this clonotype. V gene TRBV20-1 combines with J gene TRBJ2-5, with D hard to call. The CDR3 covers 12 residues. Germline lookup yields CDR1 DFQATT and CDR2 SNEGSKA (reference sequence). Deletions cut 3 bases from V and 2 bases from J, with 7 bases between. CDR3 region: CSARTYQETQYF. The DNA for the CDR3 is TGCAGTGCTAGGACGTATCAAGAGACCCAGTACTTC.

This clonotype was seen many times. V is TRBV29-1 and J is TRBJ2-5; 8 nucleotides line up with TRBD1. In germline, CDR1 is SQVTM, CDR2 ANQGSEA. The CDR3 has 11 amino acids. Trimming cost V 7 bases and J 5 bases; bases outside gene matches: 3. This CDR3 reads CSGRGRETQYF. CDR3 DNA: TGCAGCGGCAGGGGGCGGGAGACCCAGTACTTC.

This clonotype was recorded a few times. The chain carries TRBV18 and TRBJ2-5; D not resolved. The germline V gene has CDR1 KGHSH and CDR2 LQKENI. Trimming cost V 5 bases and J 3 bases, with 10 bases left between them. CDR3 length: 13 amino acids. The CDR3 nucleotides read TGTGCCAGCTCATCGCCTAGTAAAGAGACCCAGTACTTC. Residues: CASSSPSKETQYF.

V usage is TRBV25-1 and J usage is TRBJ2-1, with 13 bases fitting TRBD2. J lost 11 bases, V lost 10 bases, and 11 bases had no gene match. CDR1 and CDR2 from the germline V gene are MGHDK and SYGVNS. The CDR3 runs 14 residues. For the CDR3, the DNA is TGTGCCACCGATTTGGGACTAGCGGGAACAAAGCAGTTCTTC. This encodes CATDLGLAGTKQFF.

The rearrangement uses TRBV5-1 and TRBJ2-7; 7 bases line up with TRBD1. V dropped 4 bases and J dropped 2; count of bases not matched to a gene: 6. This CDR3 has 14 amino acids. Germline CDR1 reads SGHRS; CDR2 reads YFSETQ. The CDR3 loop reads CASSMGDSPYEQYF. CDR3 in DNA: TGCGCCAGCAGCATGGGGGACAGCCCCTACGAGCAGTACTTC. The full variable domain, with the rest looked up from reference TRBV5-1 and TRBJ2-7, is KAGVTQTPRYLIKTRGQQVTLSCSPISGHRSVSWYQQTPGQGLQFLFEYFSETQRNKGNFPGRFSGRQFSNSRSEMNVSTLELGDSALYLCASSMGDSPYEQYFGPGTRLTVT.

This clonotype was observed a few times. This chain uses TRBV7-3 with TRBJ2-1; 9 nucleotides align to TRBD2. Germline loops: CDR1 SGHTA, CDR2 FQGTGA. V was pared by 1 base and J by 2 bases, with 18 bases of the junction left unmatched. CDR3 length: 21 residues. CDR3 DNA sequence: TGTGCCAGCAGCTTAAGGCCCGCCGGGGTGGTAGCGGGAGATCCCTACAATGAGCAGTTCTTC. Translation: CASSLRPAGVVAGDPYNEQFF. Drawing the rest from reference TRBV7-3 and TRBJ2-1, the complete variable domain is GAGVSQTPSNKVTEKGKYVELRCDPISGHTALYWYRQSLGQGPEFLIYFQGTGAADDSGLPNDRFFAVRPEGSVSTLKIQRTERGDSAVYLCASSLRPAGVVAGDPYNEQFFGPGTRLTVL.

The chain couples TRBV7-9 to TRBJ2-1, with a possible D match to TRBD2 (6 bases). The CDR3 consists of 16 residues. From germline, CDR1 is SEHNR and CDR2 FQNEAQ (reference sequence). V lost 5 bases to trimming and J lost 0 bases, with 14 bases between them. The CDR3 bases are TGTGCCAGCAGCCCTCCGGCCGGGAGCTCCTACAATGAGCAGTTCTTC. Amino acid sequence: CASSPPAGSSYNEQFF.

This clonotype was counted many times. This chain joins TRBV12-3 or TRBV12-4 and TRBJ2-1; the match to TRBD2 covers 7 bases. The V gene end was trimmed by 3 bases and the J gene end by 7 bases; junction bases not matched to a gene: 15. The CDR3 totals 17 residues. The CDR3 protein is CASSLTSGGRAQNEQFF. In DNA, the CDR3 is TGTGCCAGCAGTTTGACGTCAGGCGGGAGAGCACAAAATGAGCAGTTCTTC.

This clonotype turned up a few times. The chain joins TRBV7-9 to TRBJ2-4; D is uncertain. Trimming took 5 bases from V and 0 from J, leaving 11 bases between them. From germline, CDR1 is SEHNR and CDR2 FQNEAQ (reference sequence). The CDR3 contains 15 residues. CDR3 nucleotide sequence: TGTGCCAGCAGCCCCTTCTCGGAAGCCAAAAACATTCAGTACTTC. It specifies CASSPFSEAKNIQYF. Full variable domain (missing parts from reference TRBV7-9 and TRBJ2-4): DTGVSQNPRHKITKRGQNVTFRCDPISEHNRLYWYRQTLGQGPEFLTYFQNEAQLEKSRLLSDRFSAERPKGSFSTLEIQRTEQGDSAMYLCASSPFSEAKNIQYFGAGTRLSVL.

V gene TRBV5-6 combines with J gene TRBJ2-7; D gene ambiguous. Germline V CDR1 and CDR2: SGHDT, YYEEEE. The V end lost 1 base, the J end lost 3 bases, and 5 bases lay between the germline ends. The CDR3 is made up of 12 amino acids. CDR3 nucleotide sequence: TGTGCCAGCAGCTTGTTCAACTACGAGCAGTACTTC. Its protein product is CASSLFNYEQYF.

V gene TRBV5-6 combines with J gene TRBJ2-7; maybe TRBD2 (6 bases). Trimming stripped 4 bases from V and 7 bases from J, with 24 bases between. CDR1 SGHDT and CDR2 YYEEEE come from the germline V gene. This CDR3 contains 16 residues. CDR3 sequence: CASSRAPGTSGYEQYF. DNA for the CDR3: TGTGCCAGCAGCCGAGCCCCCGGGACTTCTGGGTATGAGCAGTACTTC.

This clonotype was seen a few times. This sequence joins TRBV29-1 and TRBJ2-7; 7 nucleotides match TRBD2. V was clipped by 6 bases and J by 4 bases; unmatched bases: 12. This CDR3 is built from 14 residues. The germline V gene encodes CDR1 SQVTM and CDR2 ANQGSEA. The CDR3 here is CSVHHLGTTYEQYF. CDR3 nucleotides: TGCAGCGTGCATCACCTCGGGACTACATACGAGCAGTACTTC.

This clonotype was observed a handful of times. CDR3 DNA sequence: TGTGCCAGCAGTCGGGGGAAGACCTACGAGCAGTACTTC. This codes for CASSRGKTYEQYF. The J gene is TRBJ2-7, the V gene TRBV6-1; TRBD2 might be the D (6 bases). CDR3 length: 13 amino acids. Germline CDR1 reads MNHNS; CDR2 reads SASEGT. With 5 bases removed from V and 2 bases from J, the gap between germline ends came to 10 bases.

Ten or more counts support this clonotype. The CDR3: CASMGLAGGYNEQFF. The CDR3 coding sequence is TGTGCCAGCATGGGTCTAGCGGGGGGCTACAATGAGCAGTTCTTC. The chain combines TRBV2 with TRBJ2-1; 11 bases are a match to TRBD2. The CDR3 spans 15 residues. Germline V gene data show CDR1 as SNHLY and CDR2 as FYNNEI. V trimming: 7 bases; J trimming: 3 bases; junction bases outside the gene matches: 5.

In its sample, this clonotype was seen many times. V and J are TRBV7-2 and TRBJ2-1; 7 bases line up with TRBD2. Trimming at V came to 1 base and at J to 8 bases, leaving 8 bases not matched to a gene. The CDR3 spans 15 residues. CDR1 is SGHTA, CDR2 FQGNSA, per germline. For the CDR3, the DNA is TGTGCCAGCAGCTTAGGACCGCGGGAGCTCCATGAGCAGTTCTTC. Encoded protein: CASSLGPRELHEQFF.

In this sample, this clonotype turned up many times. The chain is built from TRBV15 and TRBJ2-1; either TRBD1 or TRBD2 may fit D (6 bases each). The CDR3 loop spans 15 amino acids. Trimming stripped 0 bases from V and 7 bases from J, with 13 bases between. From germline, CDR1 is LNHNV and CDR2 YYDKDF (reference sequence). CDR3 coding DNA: TGTGCCACCAGCAGAGATGGGACTCAGGGGAATGAGCAGTTCTTC. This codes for CATSRDGTQGNEQFF.

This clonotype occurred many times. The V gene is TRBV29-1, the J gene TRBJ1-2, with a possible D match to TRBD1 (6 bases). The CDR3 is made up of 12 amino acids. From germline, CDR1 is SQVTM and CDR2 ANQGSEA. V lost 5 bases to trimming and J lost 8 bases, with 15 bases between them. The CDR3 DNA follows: TGCAGCGTTCCCGGGGGCGGGGGAGGCTACACCTTC. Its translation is CSVPGGGGGYTF.

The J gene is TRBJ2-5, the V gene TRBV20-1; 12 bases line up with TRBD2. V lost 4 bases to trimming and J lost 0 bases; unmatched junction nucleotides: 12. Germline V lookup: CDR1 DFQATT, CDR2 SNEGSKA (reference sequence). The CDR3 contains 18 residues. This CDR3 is CSAKPGLAGSPYQETQYF. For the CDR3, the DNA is TGCAGTGCTAAACCCGGACTAGCGGGATCCCCTTACCAAGAGACCCAGTACTTC.

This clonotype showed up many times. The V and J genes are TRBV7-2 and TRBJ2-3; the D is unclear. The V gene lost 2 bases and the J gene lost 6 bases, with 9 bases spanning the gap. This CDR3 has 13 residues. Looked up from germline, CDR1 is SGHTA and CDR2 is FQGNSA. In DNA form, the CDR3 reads TGTGCCAGCAGCTTAATGAGAACTGATACGCAGTATTTT. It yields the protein CASSLMRTDTQYF.

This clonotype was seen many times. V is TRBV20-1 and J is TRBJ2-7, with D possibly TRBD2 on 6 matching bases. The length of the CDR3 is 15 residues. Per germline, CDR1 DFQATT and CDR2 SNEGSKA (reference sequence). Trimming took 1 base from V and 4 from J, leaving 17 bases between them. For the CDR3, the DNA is TGCAGTGCTAGAGTAGGACCGGGACTCTTGTACGAGCAGTACTTC. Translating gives CSARVGPGLLYEQYF.

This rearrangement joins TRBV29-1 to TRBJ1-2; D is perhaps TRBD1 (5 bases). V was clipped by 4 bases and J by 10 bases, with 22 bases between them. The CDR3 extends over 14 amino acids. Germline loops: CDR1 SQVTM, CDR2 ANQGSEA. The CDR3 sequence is CSVATTNQGYDYTF. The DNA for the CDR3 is TGCAGCGTTGCTACCACCAACCAGGGATACGACTACACCTTC.

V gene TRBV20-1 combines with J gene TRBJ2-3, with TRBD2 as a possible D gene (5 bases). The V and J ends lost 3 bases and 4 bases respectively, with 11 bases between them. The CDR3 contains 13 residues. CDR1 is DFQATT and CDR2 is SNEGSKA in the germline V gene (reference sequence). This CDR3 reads CSARLSAADTQYF. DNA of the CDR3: TGCAGTGCTAGGCTTAGCGCGGCAGATACGCAGTATTTT.